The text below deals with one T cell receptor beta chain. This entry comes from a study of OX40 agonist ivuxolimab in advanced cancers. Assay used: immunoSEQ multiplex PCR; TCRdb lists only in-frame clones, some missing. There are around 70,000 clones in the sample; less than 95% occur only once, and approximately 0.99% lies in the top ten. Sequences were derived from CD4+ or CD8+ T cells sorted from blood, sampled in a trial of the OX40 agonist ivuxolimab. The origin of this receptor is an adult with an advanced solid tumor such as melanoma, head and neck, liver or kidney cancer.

CDR3: CASSPIGPNTEAFF. In DNA, the CDR3 is TGTGCCAGCAGCCCAATTGGGCCGAACACTGAAGCTTTCTTT. The V gene is TRBV5-6, the J gene TRBJ1-1, with no clear D. V was cut by 4 bases and J by 1 base, with 11 bases left in between. In germline, CDR1 is SGHDT, CDR2 YYEEEE. This CDR3 is 14 amino acids long.